These 16 T cell receptor beta chains were all obtained from the same sample, sequenced in a study of CD8 T cells in ankylosing spondylitis. TCRdb used MiXCR to reprocess the 5' RACE reads, holding one entry per CDR3 protein. Of about 360,000 distinct CDR3 sequences listed, about 20% are singletons. Sequenced: blood, either unsorted or a sorted T cell fraction (not recorded which). These receptors all stem from a male donor with ankylosing spondylitis or in good health (not recorded which).

This clonotype was observed once. The rearrangement joins TRBV6-5 to TRBJ2-3, with D possibly TRBD1 on 6 matching bases. Trimming stripped 2 bases from V and 6 bases from J, with 15 bases between. The germline gives CDR1 MNHEY, CDR2 SVGAGI. CDR3 length equals 15 residues. The CDR3 loop is CASSYTPTGDDTQYF. CDR3 nucleotide sequence: TGTGCCAGCAGTTACACACCGACAGGAGACGATACGCAGTATTTT.

The gene calls are TRBV4-1 and TRBJ2-1; D gene unclear. Deletions cut 0 bases from V and 4 bases from J, with 7 bases between. The CDR3 runs 14 residues. The germline V gene has CDR1 MGHRA and CDR2 YSYEKL. The CDR3 DNA follows: TGCGCCAGCAGCCAAGATAAAGGGTACAATGAGCAGTTCTTC. As protein: CASSQDKGYNEQFF.

V gene TRBV3-1 combines with J gene TRBJ1-1; a weak D match, TRBD1 (5 bases). V shed 4 bases and J shed 6 bases, with 15 bases lying between them. The CDR3 sequence is 14 residues long. The germline gives CDR1 LGHDT, CDR2 YNNKEL (reference sequence). CDR3 amino acids: CASSLAGLSPEAFF. The CDR3 DNA follows: TGTGCCAGCAGCCTAGCAGGGTTGTCCCCTGAAGCTTTCTTT.

The chain combines TRBV24-1 with TRBJ2-1; D perhaps matches TRBD1 (6 bases). With 4 bases removed from V and 0 bases from J, the gap between germline ends came to 9 bases. Germline CDR1 KGHDR, CDR2 SFDVKD. The CDR3 is made up of 15 amino acids. In DNA form, the CDR3 reads TGTGCCACCAGTGACAGGGGCAGCTCCTACAATGAGCAGTTCTTC. Protein: CATSDRGSSYNEQFF.

In this sample, this clonotype turned up a few times. J is TRBJ2-7 and V is TRBV6-1, with D possibly TRBD1 on 6 matching bases. CDR3 length: 15 residues. Germline CDR1 and CDR2: MNHNS and SASEGT. Trimming removed 4 bases at V and 1 base at J, with 14 bases between. The CDR3: CASSVFRGESYEQYF. The CDR3 bases are TGTGCCAGCAGTGTCTTCAGGGGCGAATCCTACGAGCAGTACTTC.

In this sample, this clonotype turned up a few times. The chain uses TRBV3-1 and TRBJ2-2; D is ambiguous. CDR1 is LGHDT, CDR2 YNNKEL, per germline (reference sequence). The ends were cut back, 6 bases at V and 8 bases at J, with 16 bases in the middle. The CDR3 has 14 amino acids. The CDR3: CASSQIPFIGELFF. The CDR3, as DNA: TGTGCCAGCAGTCAAATCCCATTTATTGGGGAGCTGTTTTTT.

The chain employs TRBV9 and TRBJ2-1; TRBD2 matches at 10 bases. This CDR3 contains 18 residues. The germline gives CDR1 SGDLS, CDR2 YYNGEE. V trimming: 0 bases; J trimming: 3 bases; junction bases outside the gene matches: 9. Written as DNA, the CDR3 is TGTGCCAGCAGCGTAGGTACCCTACAGCGGGGGGGCTACAATGAGCAGTTCTTC. This gives the protein CASSVGTLQRGGYNEQFF.

The chain carries TRBV2 and TRBJ2-5; a weak D match, TRBD1 (6 bases). The CDR3 runs 18 residues. CDR1 is SNHLY, CDR2 FYNNEI, per germline. V lost 6 bases, J lost 5 bases, and 28 bases lay in between. The CDR3 bases are TGTGCCAGCAGAGGCCGGGGCACAGGGTGGTCCTTCCGGGAGACCCAGTACTTC. Translation: CASRGRGTGWSFRETQYF.

The table lists this clonotype with a few counts. The chain recombines TRBV4-1 with TRBJ1-5; 9 bases fit TRBD1. The CDR3 extends over 14 amino acids. Germline loops: CDR1 MGHRA, CDR2 YSYEKL. Germline trimming cut 6 bases from V and 6 bases from J; bases unmatched to any gene: 6. The CDR3 DNA reads as TGCGCCAGCAGTCGTGGGACAGGGTTTCAGCCCCAGCATTTT. Protein: CASSRGTGFQPQHF.

As for this clonotype: Since the CDR3 does not end with the conserved phenylalanine or tryptophan, this likely comes from a read error. The genes are TRBV5-1 and TRBJ1-5, with 8 nucleotides matching TRBD1. The CDR3 extends over 15 amino acids. The trim removed 4 bases at V and 3 bases at J, leaving 6 bases unmatched. CDR1 and CDR2 from the germline V gene are SGHRS and YFSETQ. Written as DNA, the CDR3 is TGCGCCAGCAGCAAAGGGACAGGTGACAATCAGCCCCAGCATTCT. Protein sequence: CASSKGTGDNQPQHS.

This clonotype was detected a few times. V gene TRBV9 combines with J gene TRBJ2-5; D is ambiguous. Between the trimmed V and J ends, which lost 4 bases and 2 bases, there was a span of 12 bases. The CDR3 sequence is 14 residues long. CDR1 is SGDLS and CDR2 is YYNGEE in the germline V gene. DNA for the CDR3: TGTGCCAGCAGCCCCCGCTTAGGACAAGAGACCCAGTACTTC. The encoded protein is CASSPRLGQETQYF.

This clonotype was counted between two and nine times. The chain carries TRBV4-2 and TRBJ1-6, with D hard to call. Germline values: CDR1 LGHNA, CDR2 YNFKEQ. Between the trimmed V and J ends, which lost 0 bases and 3 bases, there was a span of 9 bases. The CDR3 is 16 residues long. This chain's CDR3 is CASSQDNLGYNSPLHF. CDR3 in DNA: TGTGCCAGCAGCCAAGATAATTTGGGCTATAATTCACCCCTCCACTTT.

This chain connects TRBV15 to TRBJ2-1; 8 bases are a match to TRBD1. Trimming at V came to 5 bases and at J to 5 bases, leaving 5 bases not matched to a gene. The CDR3 length is 14 residues. CDR1 and CDR2 from the germline V gene are LNHNV and YYDKDF (reference sequence). CDR3 in DNA: TGTGCCACCAGCGTCGACAGGGGTAACAATGAGCAGTTCTTC. As protein: CATSVDRGNNEQFF.

This clonotype has just a few counts. V gene TRBV20-1 combines with J gene TRBJ2-1; a possible D gene is TRBD1 (5 bases). The ends were cut back, 7 bases at V and 0 bases at J, with 10 bases in the middle. In germline, CDR1 is DFQATT, CDR2 SNEGSKA (reference sequence). CDR3 length: 13 residues. The CDR3 bases are TGCAGTGTCGACAGAAACTCCTACAATGAGCAGTTCTTC. This gives the protein CSVDRNSYNEQFF.

This clonotype was detected only a few times. The chain uses TRBV2 and TRBJ2-1; D uncertain. Trimming pared 8 bases from V and 0 bases from J, leaving 14 bases between. Germline V gene sequence: CDR1 SNHLY, CDR2 FYNNEI. This CDR3 spans 15 amino acids. As DNA, the CDR3 is TGTGCCAGCTTCACGCCCGACGGCTCCTACAATGAGCAGTTCTTC. Translating gives CASFTPDGSYNEQFF.

This clonotype was counted only a few times. CDR3 amino acids: CASSHPRRGLDNEQFF. The CDR3 coding sequence is TGTGCCAGCAGTCACCCTCGGAGGGGCCTCGACAATGAGCAGTTCTTC. The V call is TRBV7-9, the J call TRBJ2-1; the D gene is possibly TRBD2 (6 bases). V lost 6 bases to trimming and J lost 5 bases, with 20 bases between them. The CDR3 covers 16 residues. Germline CDR1 SEHNR, CDR2 FQNEAQ (reference sequence).